This is a list of T cell receptor beta chains from one sample in a study of regulatory T cells in long-lasting Graves disease. TCRdb called the multiplex PCR reads again in MiXCR, with one record for every CDR3 protein. The sample lists about 450,000 distinct CDR3 sequences, 20% to 25% occurring once. This material consisted of peripheral blood mononuclear cells (PBMCs), taken when the disease was refractory, from a patient treated with antithyroid drugs. The receptors stem from a female donor with Graves disease. The CDR3 runs from the conserved cysteine through the conserved F or W. A D gene is named only where the DNA matches it firmly. Size tells how often a clone was seen (once, few, many) or the class of an expanded clone, and some rows leave it out.

clone_size d_call j_call v_call cdr3_nt cdr3_aa
few - TRBJ2-2 TRBV12-3/TRBV12-4 TGTGCCAGCAGTCCTTATGAGGGCGGGGAGCTGTTTTTT CASSPYEGGELFF
many - TRBJ2-6 TRBV20-1 TGCAGTGCTAGACAAAGAGGAGCCTCTGGGGCCAACGTCCTGACTTTC CSARQRGASGANVLTF
- TRBD2 TRBJ2-5 TRBV14 TGTGCCAGCAGCCCCCGTGATAGCGGGAGGTCCGGAGAGACCCAGTACTTC CASSPRDSGRSGETQYF
many - TRBJ1-2 TRBV28 TGTGCCAGCAGTTTTCCCGCCGGGGGAAACTATGGCTACACCTTC CASSFPAGGNYGYTF
- TRBD2 TRBJ2-7 TRBV20-1 TGCAGTGCTAGTACTAGCGGGAGTGCCCACGAGCAGTACTTC CSASTSGSAHEQYF
- - TRBJ1-5 TRBV19 TGTGCCAGTAACGTAAACCGTCAGGGAAATCAGCCCCAGCATTTT CASNVNRQGNQPQHF
- TRBD2 TRBJ2-2 TRBV9 TGTGCCAGCAGTGGACTAGCGGGAGTGAACGGGGAGCTGTTTTTT CASSGLAGVNGELFF
- TRBD1 TRBJ2-2 TRBV24-1 TGTGCCACCGACGGGACAGGGAACACCGGGGAGCTGTTTTTT CATDGTGNTGELFF
few - TRBJ1-2 TRBV5-1 TGCGCCAGCAGCTTGGGACCGGGACCCGACTATGGCTACACCTTC CASSLGPGPDYGYTF
few - TRBJ2-7 TRBV29-1 TGCAGCGTTGTTCAGGACTCCGGCTCCTACGAGCAGTACTTC CSVVQDSGSYEQYF
few - TRBJ2-5 TRBV11-2 TGTGCCAGCAGCTTCCTACTGGAGACCCAGTACTTC CASSFLLETQYF
- TRBD2 TRBJ2-2 TRBV6-5 TGTGCCAGCAGTTACTGGAGCGGGAGTTCCACCGGGGAGCTGTTTTTT CASSYWSGSSTGELFF
few TRBD2 TRBJ2-7 TRBV20-1 TGCAGTGCTAGACAAGCGGGAGGGCCTTACGAGCAGTACTTC CSARQAGGPYEQYF
many - TRBJ2-4 TRBV7-9 TGTGCCAGCAGCCCCTCGGGACTCTTGAGACACATTCAGTACTTC CASSPSGLLRHIQYF
- TRBD2 TRBJ2-7 TRBV20-1 TGCAGTGCGAGGACTAGCGGGGTCGGGCAGTACTTC CSARTSGVGQYF
- - TRBJ1-1 TRBV19 TGTGCCAGTAGCATGACAGCAAACACTGAAGCTTTCTTT CASSMTANTEAFF